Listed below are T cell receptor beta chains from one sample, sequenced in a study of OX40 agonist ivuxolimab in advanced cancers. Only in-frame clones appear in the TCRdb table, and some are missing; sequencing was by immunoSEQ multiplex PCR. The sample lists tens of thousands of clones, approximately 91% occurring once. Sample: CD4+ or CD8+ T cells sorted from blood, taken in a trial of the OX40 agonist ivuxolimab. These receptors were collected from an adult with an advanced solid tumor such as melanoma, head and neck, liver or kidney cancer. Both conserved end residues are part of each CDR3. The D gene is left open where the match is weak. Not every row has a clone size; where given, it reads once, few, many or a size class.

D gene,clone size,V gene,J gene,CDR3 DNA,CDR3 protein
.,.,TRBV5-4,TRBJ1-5,TGTGCCAGCAGCCCGAAAAAGGGAGTGGGGCTATTTCAGCCCCAGCATTTT,CASSPKKGVGLFQPQHF
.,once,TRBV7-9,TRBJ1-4,TGTGCCAGCAGCCTCATGGGGGCAGGGCGGGATGAAAAACTGTTTTTT,CASSLMGAGRDEKLFF
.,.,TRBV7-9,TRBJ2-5,TGTGCCAGCAGCTTTTATCAAGAGACCCAGTACTTC,CASSFYQETQYF
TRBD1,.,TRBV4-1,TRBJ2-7,TGCGCCAGCAGCCCCGCACAGGGGGCCTACGAGCAGTACTTC,CASSPAQGAYEQYF
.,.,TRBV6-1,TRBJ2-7,TGTGCCAGCAGTAAAACAGGGTACGAGCAGTACTTC,CASSKTGYEQYF
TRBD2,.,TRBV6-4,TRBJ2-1,TGTGCCAGCAGCGTTACTAGCGGAACCTACAATGAGCAGTTCTTC,CASSVTSGTYNEQFF
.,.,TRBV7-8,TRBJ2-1,TGTGCCAGCAGCTTAAACCCCCTTCTCGCGGCTGCGAAGGGCTGGGAGCAGTTCTTC,CASSLNPLLAAAKGWEQFF
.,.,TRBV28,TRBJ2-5,TGTGCCAGCACCGGGACCTACGACCAAGAGACCCAGTACTTC,CASTGTYDQETQYF
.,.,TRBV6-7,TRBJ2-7,TGTGCCAGCAGTTACTCGACGACGGGGGAGGCCGAGCAGTACTTC,CASSYSTTGEAEQYF
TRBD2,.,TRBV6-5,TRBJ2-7,TGTGCCAGCAGTTACGGGACTAGCGCCTCCTACGAGCAGTACTTC,CASSYGTSASYEQYF
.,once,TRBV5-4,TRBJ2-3,TGTGCCAGCAGCTTGGGGGGGGATACGCAGTATTTT,CASSLGGDTQYF
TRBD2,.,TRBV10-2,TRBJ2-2,TGCGCCAGCAGTGCGACTAGCGGGGGGATCTCCGGGGAGCTGTTTTTT,CASSATSGGISGELFF
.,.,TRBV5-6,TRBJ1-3,TGTGCCAGCAGCTTAAAACTCGTCCTCTCTGGAAACACCATATATTTT,CASSLKLVLSGNTIYF